A selection of T cell receptor beta chains follows, all from one sample in a study of blood T cell repertoires in COVID-19. Using immunoSEQ multiplex PCR, the repertoire was profiled, and TCRdb retains in-frame clones only, with some absent. This table has approximately 150,000 clones, roughly 86% appearing once. Material: peripheral blood. These receptors were taken from a woman of 80 years or more with COVID-19, enrolled during active disease. CDR3s include the opening cysteine and the closing phenylalanine or tryptophan.

v_call cdr3_aa
TRBV19 CASSMTGSSYEQYF
TRBV19 CASIPRTANTEAFF
TRBV18 CASSPLLDPNNEQFF
TRBV10-3 CAISELVREQYF
TRBV18 CASSPNLGLADEQYF
TRBV10-3 CAISDVGGPSGELFF
TRBV20-1 CSVGDIYGYTF
TRBV12-3/TRBV12-4 CASRPTVVGPLHF
TRBV5-6 CASSGLGRGEYNEQFF
TRBV28 CASSMDSYSPLHF
TRBV9 CASSQGAAEQYF
TRBV11-2 CAAGAEKYEQYF
TRBV10-3 CAIRGQSNQPQHF
TRBV2 CASSVDGGTEAFF
TRBV19 CASRSGPSDEQYF
TRBV5-6 CASRINPGQGTIGNQPQHF
TRBV2 CGGGPNPGELFF
TRBV6-4 CASSTSGGADTQYF
TRBV7-2 CASRGGGRDEQFF
TRBV5-1 CASSPQGVKETQYF
TRBV5-4 CASTLDGNAHEQYF
TRBV27 CASSLYNRPYEQYF
TRBV5-6 CASSGTGGGEQYF
TRBV4-2 CASSQDVLAGGPRRETQYF
TRBV4-3 CASSQVSSEGGNTIYF
TRBV5-1 CASSLAGTEQETQYF
TRBV19 CASSLGTSVDTQYF
TRBV9 CASSTDYNTEAFF
TRBV6-4 CASSRDRNYGYTF
TRBV24-1 CATSDLNPGTSGEEVYNEQFF
TRBV24-1 CATSDLYRPSGDTEAFF
TRBV7-3 CASSFFGTSYNEQFF
TRBV10-3 CAINGQGYGYTF
TRBV7-9 CASSIGQGAYGYTF
TRBV7-7 CASSPGLYSGNTIYF
TRBV7-2 CASSLVAGHFF
TRBV7-8 CASSLTDTVNSPLHF
TRBV5-1 CASSLSPGDSGELFF
TRBV29-1 CSAWDSPNYGYTF
TRBV7-2 CASSLTRNTEAFF
TRBV7-9 CASSQGGGQPQHF
TRBV19 CASSNGTSESSYEQYF
TRBV28 CASIPTGWGGYTF
TRBV18 CASSPSSGATNTQYF
TRBV5-1 CASSFRTGAFNQETQYF
TRBV19 CASSRQGSQYF
TRBV2 CASSSGTGGVHEQFF
TRBV18 CASSPLVNLAGGINTQYF
TRBV11-2 CASSLRGGEYEQYF